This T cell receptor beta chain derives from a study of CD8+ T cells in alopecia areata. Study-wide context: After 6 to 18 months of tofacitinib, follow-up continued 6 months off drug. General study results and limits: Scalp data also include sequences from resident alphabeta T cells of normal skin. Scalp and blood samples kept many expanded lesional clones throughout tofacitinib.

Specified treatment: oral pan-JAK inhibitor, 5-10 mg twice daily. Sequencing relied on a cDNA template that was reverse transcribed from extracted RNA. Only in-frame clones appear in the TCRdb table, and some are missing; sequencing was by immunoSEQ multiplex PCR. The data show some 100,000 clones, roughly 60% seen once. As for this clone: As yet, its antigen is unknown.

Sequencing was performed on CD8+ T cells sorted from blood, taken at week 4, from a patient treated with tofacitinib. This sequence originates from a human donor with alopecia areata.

The CDR3 DNA sequence: TGTGCCAGCAACGGGAGGGACTCCCCTAACTATGGCTACACCTTC. Translating gives CASNGRDSPNYGYTF. This sequence joins TRBV9 and TRBJ1-2, with a tentative D call TRBD1 (5 bases). Germline V gene lookup returns CDR1 SGDLS and CDR2 YYNGEE. Trimming removed 6 bases at V and 0 bases at J, with 15 bases between. There are 15 residues in the CDR3.